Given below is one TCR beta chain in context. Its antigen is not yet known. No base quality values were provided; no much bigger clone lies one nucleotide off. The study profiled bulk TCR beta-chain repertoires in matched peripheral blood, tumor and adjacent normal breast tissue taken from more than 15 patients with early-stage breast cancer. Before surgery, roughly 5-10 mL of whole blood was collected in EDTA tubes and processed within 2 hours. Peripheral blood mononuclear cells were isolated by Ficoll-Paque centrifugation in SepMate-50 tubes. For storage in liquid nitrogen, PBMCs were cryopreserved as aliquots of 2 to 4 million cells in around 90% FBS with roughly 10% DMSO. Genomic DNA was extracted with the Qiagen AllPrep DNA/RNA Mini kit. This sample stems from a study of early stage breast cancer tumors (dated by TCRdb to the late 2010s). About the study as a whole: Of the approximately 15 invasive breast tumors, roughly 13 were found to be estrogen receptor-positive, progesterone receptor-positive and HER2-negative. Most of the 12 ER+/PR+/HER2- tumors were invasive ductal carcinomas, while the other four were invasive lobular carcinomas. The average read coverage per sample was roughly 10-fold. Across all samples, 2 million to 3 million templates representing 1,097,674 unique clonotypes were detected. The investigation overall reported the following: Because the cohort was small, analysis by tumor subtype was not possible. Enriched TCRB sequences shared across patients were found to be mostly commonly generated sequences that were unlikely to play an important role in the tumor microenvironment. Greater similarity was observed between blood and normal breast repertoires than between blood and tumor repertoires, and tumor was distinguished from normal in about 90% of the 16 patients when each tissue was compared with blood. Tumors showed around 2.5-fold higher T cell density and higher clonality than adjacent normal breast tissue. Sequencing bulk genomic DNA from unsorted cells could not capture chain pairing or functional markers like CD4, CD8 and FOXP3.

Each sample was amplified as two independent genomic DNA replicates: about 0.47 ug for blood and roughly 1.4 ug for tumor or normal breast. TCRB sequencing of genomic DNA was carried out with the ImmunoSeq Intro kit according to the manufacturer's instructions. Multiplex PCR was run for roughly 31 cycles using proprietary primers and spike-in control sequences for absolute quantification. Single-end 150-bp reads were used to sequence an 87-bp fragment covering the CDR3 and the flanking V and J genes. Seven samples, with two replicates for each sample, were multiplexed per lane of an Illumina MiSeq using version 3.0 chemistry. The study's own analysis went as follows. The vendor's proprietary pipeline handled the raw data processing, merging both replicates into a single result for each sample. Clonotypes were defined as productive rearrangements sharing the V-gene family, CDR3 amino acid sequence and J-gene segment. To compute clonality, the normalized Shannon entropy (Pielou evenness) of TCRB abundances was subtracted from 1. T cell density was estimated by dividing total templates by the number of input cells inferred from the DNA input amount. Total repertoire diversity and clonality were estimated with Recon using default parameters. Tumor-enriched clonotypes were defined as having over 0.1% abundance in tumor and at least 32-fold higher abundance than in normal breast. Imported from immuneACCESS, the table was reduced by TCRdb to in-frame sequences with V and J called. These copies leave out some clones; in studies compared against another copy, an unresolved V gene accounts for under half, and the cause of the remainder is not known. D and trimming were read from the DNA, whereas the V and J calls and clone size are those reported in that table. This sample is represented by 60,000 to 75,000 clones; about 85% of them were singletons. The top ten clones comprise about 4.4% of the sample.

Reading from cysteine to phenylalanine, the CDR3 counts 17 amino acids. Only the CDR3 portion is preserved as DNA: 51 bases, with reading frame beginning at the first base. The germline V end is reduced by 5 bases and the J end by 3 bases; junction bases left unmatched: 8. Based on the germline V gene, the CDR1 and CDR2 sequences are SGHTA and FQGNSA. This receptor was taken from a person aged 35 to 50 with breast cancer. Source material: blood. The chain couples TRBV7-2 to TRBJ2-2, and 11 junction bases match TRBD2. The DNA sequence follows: TGTGCCAGCAGCAGGGGGCTAGCGGGAGGATACACCGGGGAGCTGTTTTTT. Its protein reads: CASSRGLAGGYTGELFF. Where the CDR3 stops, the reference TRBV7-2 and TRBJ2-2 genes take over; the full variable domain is GAGVSQSPSNKVTEKGKDVELRCDPISGHTALYWYRQSLGQGLEFLIYFQGNSAPDKSGLPSDRFSAERTGGSVSTLTIQRTQQEDSAVYLCASSRGLAGGYTGELFFGEGSRLTVL.